The 2 T cell receptor beta chains below all came from one sample that was sequenced in a study of beta chain features in type 1 diabetes listed by TCRdb under 2018. Library preparation was by the immunoSEQ multiplex PCR assay. All of the isolated RNA was reverse transcribed with the High Capacity cDNA Reverse Transcription Kit, so expressed TCRB transcripts were sequenced. The clones in this table, taken by TCRdb from immuneACCESS, are in-frame only. Not every clone is retained; where verified, under half of the shortfall comes from an unresolved V gene, and the cause of the rest is unknown. The sample profile shows roughly 330,000 clones; approximately 10% of them were found once. Jointly, the top ten make up around 0.015% of the sample. The sequenced sample was naive CD4+ T cells from blood. Interpreted using the paper, the cell subset or site label stands for: true naive CD4+ T cells. These receptors were obtained from a woman aged 25 to 39 in good health.

As for this clone: The same CDR3 arises from other DNA sequences in this sample as well. The CDR3 DNA reads as TGTGCCAGCAGTTTCGGCGGGACTGGCTACAATGAGCAGTTCTTC. Translating gives CASSFGGTGYNEQFF. The V gene is TRBV28, the J gene TRBJ2-1; D perhaps matches TRBD2 (6 bases). The V and J ends lost 3 bases and 3 bases respectively, with 12 bases between them. The CDR3 totals 15 residues. Germline loops: CDR1 MDHEN, CDR2 SYDVKM.

The rearrangement links TRBV19 to TRBJ2-1; 10 nucleotides align to TRBD1. V was pared by 3 bases and J by 5 bases, with 10 bases of the junction left unmatched. The germline V gene encodes CDR1 LNHDA and CDR2 SQIVND (reference sequence). The CDR3 loop spans 17 amino acids. The CDR3 bases are TGTGCCAGTAGTATCGGGGACAGGGGATGGTGGAACAATGAGCAGTTCTTC. Translated, it gives CASSIGDRGWWNNEQFF. The whole variable domain, remainder taken from reference TRBV19 and TRBJ2-1, is DGGITQSPKYLFRKEGQNVTLSCEQNLNHDAMYWYRQDPGQGLRLIYYSQIVNDFQKGDIAEGYSVSREKKESFPLTVTSAQKNPTAFYLCASSIGDRGWWNNEQFFGPGTRLTVL.